A single sample gave rise to the 10 T cell receptor beta chains below, sequenced in a study of T-cell memory formation after mild COVID-19. TCRdb processed the 5' RACE reads anew with MiXCR; each CDR3 protein has one entry. Of some 450,000 distinct CDR3 sequences in the sample, about 19% were seen once. The sample consisted of PBMCs or a T cell subset sorted from them (not recorded which). Source of these receptors: an adult woman who had mild COVID-19 (a few samples of this study predate the infection). Cell type and time point are not known.

This clonotype has a handful of counts. The chain is built from TRBV7-2 and TRBJ2-3, with D perhaps given as TRBD1 or TRBD2 (5 bases each). This CDR3 contains 17 residues. The germline V gene has CDR1 SGHTA and CDR2 FQGNSA. With 3 bases removed from V and 4 bases from J, the gap between germline ends came to 20 bases. The CDR3 loop reads CASSFPSRGVGADTQYF. In DNA form, the CDR3 reads TGTGCCAGCAGCTTTCCCAGCCGGGGCGTCGGAGCAGATACGCAGTATTTT.

Here the CDR3 DNA reads TGTGCCAGCAGCCGATTGTCCGGTCCCAGGAAGCAAGAGACCCAGTACTTC. Translation gives CASSRLSGPRKQETQYF. The rearrangement links TRBV11-1 to TRBJ2-5; D is ambiguous. V lost 5 bases to trimming and J lost 2 bases, with 21 bases between them. The length of the CDR3 is 17 residues. Germline values: CDR1 SGHAT, CDR2 FQDESV (reference sequence).

This chain uses TRBV20-1 with TRBJ2-7, with a possible D match to TRBD1 (5 bases). Germline CDR1 DFQATT, CDR2 SNEGSKA (reference sequence). The CDR3 is made up of 13 amino acids. Between the trimmed V and J ends, which lost 5 bases and 2 bases, there was a span of 13 bases. CDR3 loop: CSAPVGPPYEQYF. The CDR3 region has the DNA TGCAGTGCTCCCGTGGGGCCCCCCTACGAGCAGTACTTC.

This clonotype was counted many times. V and J are TRBV6-5 and TRBJ1-5, with D unclear. Germline V gives CDR1 MNHEY, CDR2 SVGAGI. The ends were cut back, 2 bases at V and 2 bases at J, with 4 bases in the middle. This CDR3 has 13 residues. The CDR3 coding sequence is TGTGCCAGCAGTTACGACGGCAATCAGCCCCAGCATTTT. This translates into CASSYDGNQPQHF.

The sample holds a few counts of this clonotype. The chain employs TRBV19 and TRBJ1-1, with D maybe TRBD1 (5 bases). In germline, CDR1 is LNHDA, CDR2 SQIVND (reference sequence). The CDR3 sequence is 17 residues long. V lost 5 bases and J lost 10, with 29 bases in between. The CDR3 loop reads CASSPSLGQLSGLGAFF. For the CDR3, the DNA is TGTGCCAGTAGTCCCTCCTTGGGGCAGTTATCAGGTCTCGGAGCTTTCTTT.

The sample holds a few counts of this clonotype. This chain uses TRBV7-8 with TRBJ2-7; 8 nucleotides line up with TRBD2. V gave up 0 bases and J gave up 2 bases; unmatched junction bases: 6. The CDR3 sequence is 16 residues long. In germline, CDR1 is SGHVS, CDR2 FQNEAQ. The CDR3 DNA reads as TGTGCCAGCAGCTTAGCCATTAGCGGGACCACCTACGAGCAGTACTTC. This translates into CASSLAISGTTYEQYF.

This clonotype came up a few times. V and J are TRBV20-1 and TRBJ2-7; TRBD2 is a possible D gene (5 bases). Germline loops: CDR1 DFQATT, CDR2 SNEGSKA (reference sequence). Trimming removed 5 bases from V and 1 base from J, with 9 bases in between. This CDR3 comprises 12 residues. Here the CDR3 DNA reads TGCAGTGCTGGGCGCGGGTCCTACGAGCAGTACTTC. Translation gives CSAGRGSYEQYF.

In its sample, this clonotype was seen a few times. The genes are TRBV12-3 or TRBV12-4 and TRBJ2-6, with no clear D. CDR3 size: 15 residues. V gave up 5 bases and J gave up 3 bases, with 11 bases separating them. The CDR3 DNA follows: TGTGCCAGCAGTATAAAAGGGTATGGGGCCAACGTCCTGACTTTC. As protein: CASSIKGYGANVLTF.

This clonotype has only a few counts. The chain recombines TRBV20-1 with TRBJ2-7; tentatively, D is TRBD1 (6 bases). In germline, CDR1 is DFQATT, CDR2 SNEGSKA (reference sequence). This CDR3 spans 15 amino acids. V lost 0 bases and J lost 0, with 12 bases in between. The CDR3 DNA follows: TGCAGTGCTAGAGACGCGACAGGCTTCTCCTACGAGCAGTACTTC. It encodes CSARDATGFSYEQYF.

The chain carries TRBV29-1 and TRBJ1-1, with 8 bases that match TRBD1. Trimming cost V 7 bases and J 4 bases; bases outside gene matches: 5. Germline V gene data show CDR1 as SQVTM and CDR2 as ANQGSEA. The length of the CDR3 is 12 residues. The chain's CDR3 is CSAHQGATEAFF. The DNA for the CDR3 is TGCAGCGCCCATCAGGGGGCCACTGAAGCTTTCTTT.